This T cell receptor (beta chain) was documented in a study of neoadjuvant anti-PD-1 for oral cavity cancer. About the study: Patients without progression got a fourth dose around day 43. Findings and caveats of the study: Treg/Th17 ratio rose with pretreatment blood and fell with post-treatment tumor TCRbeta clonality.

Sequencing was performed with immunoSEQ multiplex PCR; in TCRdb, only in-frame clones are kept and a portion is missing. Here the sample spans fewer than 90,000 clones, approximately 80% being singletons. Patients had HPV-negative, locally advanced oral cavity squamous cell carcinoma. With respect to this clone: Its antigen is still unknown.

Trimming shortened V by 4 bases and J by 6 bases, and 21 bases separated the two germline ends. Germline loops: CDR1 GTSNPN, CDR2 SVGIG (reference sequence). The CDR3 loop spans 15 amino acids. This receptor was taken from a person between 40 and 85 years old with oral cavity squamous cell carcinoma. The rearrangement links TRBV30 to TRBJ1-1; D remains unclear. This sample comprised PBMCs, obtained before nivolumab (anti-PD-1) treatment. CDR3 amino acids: CAWTLDKGGRSEAFF. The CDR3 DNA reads TGTGCCTGGACCCTTGACAAGGGAGGTAGGTCTGAAGCTTTCTTT.